The 29 T cell receptor beta chains below come from one sample, sequenced in a study of blood T cell repertoires in COVID-19. Profiling relied on immunoSEQ multiplex PCR, and the TCRdb table lists in-frame clones only, not all of them. The data hold about 97,000 clones, with approximately 91% observed a single time. The sequenced material came from peripheral blood. These receptors were obtained from a man aged 18-30 years with acute or convalescent COVID-19.

The chain joins TRBV9 to TRBJ2-5; 7 nucleotides match TRBD2. Germline V lookup: CDR1 SGDLS, CDR2 YYNGEE. The CDR3 has 18 amino acids. Losses at the gene ends were 4 bases for V and 5 bases for J; bases not matched to a gene: 20. Written as DNA, the CDR3 is TGTGCCAGCAGCCCCCGGCGGAAGCGGGATCTTGGGGGGGAGACCCAGTACTTC. Its protein product is CASSPRRKRDLGGETQYF.

V gene TRBV5-8 combines with J gene TRBJ1-2, with TRBD1 identical over 8 bases. The germline V gene encodes CDR1 SGHTS and CDR2 YDEGEE. The junction had 12 bases not matched to a gene; V was cut back by 4 bases and J by 4 bases. The CDR3 sequence is 16 residues long. CDR3 protein: CASSPRDRTYRYGYTF. CDR3 sequence (DNA): TGTGCCAGCAGCCCCCGGGACAGGACTTATCGCTATGGCTACACCTTC. The whole variable domain, filled in from reference TRBV5-8 and TRBJ1-2, reads EAGVTQSPTHLIKTRGQQATLRCSPISGHTSVYWYQQALGLGLQFLLWYDEGEERNRGNFPPRFSGRQFPNYSSELNVNALELEDSALYLCASSPRDRTYRYGYTFGSGTRLTVV.

The V call is TRBV2, the J call TRBJ2-1; 11 bases match TRBD2. Trimming cost V 7 bases and J 8 bases; bases outside gene matches: 22. The CDR3 consists of 19 residues. Germline V gives CDR1 SNHLY, CDR2 FYNNEI. The CDR3 loop is CASTFPEGRSGGAVDEQFF. CDR3 nucleotides: TGTGCCAGCACCTTCCCAGAGGGGCGTAGCGGGGGGGCCGTGGATGAGCAGTTCTTC.

The CDR3 region has the DNA TGTGCCAGCTCCGGACTAGCGAGAAGGTCCCCCTACGAGCAGTACTTC. Its translation: CASSGLARRSPYEQYF. The gene calls are TRBV11-2 and TRBJ2-7; 9 nucleotides line up with TRBD2. The CDR3 totals 16 residues. The germline V gene has CDR1 SGHAT and CDR2 FQNNGV. V dropped 8 bases and J dropped 2; count of bases not matched to a gene: 13.

This chain uses TRBV3-1 (or the pseudogene TRBV3-2) with TRBJ1-2, with D unresolved. The V and J ends lost 1 base and 5 bases respectively, with 8 bases between them. The CDR3 has 13 amino acids. Germline-derived CDR1 and CDR2 are LGHDT and YNNKEL (reference sequence). In DNA, the CDR3 is TGTGCCAGCAGCCAAGGGCTCATTTATGGCTACACCTTC. Encoded protein: CASSQGLIYGYTF.

This chain connects TRBV7-2 to TRBJ1-2, with 7 bases matching TRBD1. CDR3 length: 13 residues. Germline trimming cut 1 base from V and 8 bases from J; bases unmatched to any gene: 4. The germline gives CDR1 SGHTA, CDR2 FQGNSA. The DNA for the CDR3 is TGTGCCAGCAGCTTAGGACAGGGACTCGGCTACACCTTC. This sequence encodes CASSLGQGLGYTF.

This chain joins TRBV11-2 and TRBJ1-1; D unclear. Germline CDR1 SGHAT, CDR2 FQNNGV. With 4 bases removed from V and 4 bases from J, the gap between germline ends came to 10 bases. The CDR3 spans 13 residues. The CDR3 DNA sequence: TGTGCCAGCAGCTCCACAGTGTCCACTGAAGCTTTCTTT. This sequence encodes CASSSTVSTEAFF.

J is TRBJ2-5 and V is TRBV20-1; 8 bases are shared with TRBD2. CDR1 DFQATT and CDR2 SNEGSKA come from the germline V gene (reference sequence). This CDR3 contains 13 residues. The trim removed 3 bases at V and 5 bases at J, leaving 5 bases unmatched. CDR3 residues: CSASRAGEETQYF. The CDR3 DNA follows: TGCAGTGCTAGTAGAGCGGGGGAGGAGACCCAGTACTTC.

The CDR3 DNA follows: TGTGCCAGCAGCCCCCGCACGACAGGGGATGAAAAACTGTTTTTT. Its translation is CASSPRTTGDEKLFF. The chain uses TRBV11-2 and TRBJ1-4, with 8 nucleotides matching TRBD1. The J segment lost 6 bases and the V segment lost 5 bases, leaving 8 bases of the junction unmatched. This CDR3 is built from 15 residues. Germline V lookup: CDR1 SGHAT, CDR2 FQNNGV.

This chain links TRBV19 with TRBJ1-4; 7 nucleotides line up with TRBD1. Germline assignment: CDR1 LNHDA and CDR2 SQIVND (reference sequence). V was pared by 5 bases and J by 4 bases, with 7 bases of the junction left unmatched. The CDR3 runs to 15 residues. CDR3 DNA: TGTGCCAGTAGTCCCCTGACAGGGAGTAATGAAAAACTGTTTTTT. Translated, it gives CASSPLTGSNEKLFF.

The chain joins TRBV18 to TRBJ1-4; D is unclear. Germline V gene lookup returns CDR1 KGHSH and CDR2 LQKENI. The CDR3 spans 17 residues. The V and J ends lost 2 bases and 3 bases respectively, with 16 bases between them. The CDR3 protein is CASSPGPGFRSNEKLFF. In DNA, the CDR3 is TGTGCCAGCTCACCAGGTCCGGGTTTTCGTTCTAATGAAAAACTGTTTTTT. Using reference TRBV18 and TRBJ1-4 for the parts outside the CDR3, the full variable domain is NAGVMQNPRHLVRRRGQEARLRCSPMKGHSHVYWYRQLPEEGLKFMVYLQKENIIDESGMPKERFSAEFPKEGPSILRIQQVVRGDSAAYFCASSPGPGFRSNEKLFFGSGTQLSVL.

The chain has TRBV24-1 and TRBJ1-3; possible D gene TRBD1, 6 bases. Trimming removed 2 bases at V and 2 bases at J, with 15 bases between. This CDR3 region has 17 residues. From germline, CDR1 is KGHDR and CDR2 SFDVKD. In DNA, the CDR3 is TGTGCCACCAGTGATTCCCCCGGGGGGCCGGCTGGAAACACCATATATTTT. This sequence encodes CATSDSPGGPAGNTIYF.

This sequence joins TRBV18 and TRBJ2-3; TRBD2 matches 12 bases. The CDR3 is 15 residues long. V shed 3 bases and J 4 bases; nucleotides not matched to a gene: 2. Germline V gene sequence: CDR1 KGHSH, CDR2 LQKENI. Written as DNA, the CDR3 is TGTGCCAGCTCACCCGGACTAGCGGGATCAGATACGCAGTATTTT. Translating it yields CASSPGLAGSDTQYF.

The rearrangement links TRBV9 to TRBJ2-7; D unclear. CDR3 length: 15 amino acids. CDR1 and CDR2 (germline): SGDLS, YYNGEE. Trimming shortened V by 1 base and J by 2 bases, and 13 bases separated the two germline ends. As DNA, the CDR3 is TGTGCCAGCAGCGTACGGTCAGGCTCGCCCTACGAGCAGTACTTC. As protein: CASSVRSGSPYEQYF. The full variable domain, its missing parts supplied by reference TRBV9 and TRBJ2-7, is DSGVTQTPKHLITATGQRVTLRCSPRSGDLSVYWYQQSLDQGLQFLIQYYNGEERAKGNILERFSAQQFPDLHSELNLSSLELGDSALYFCASSVRSGSPYEQYFGPGTRLTVT.

The chain links TRBV19 to TRBJ1-5; the match to TRBD1 covers 9 bases. V dropped 9 bases and J dropped 2; count of bases not matched to a gene: 11. The germline CDR1 and CDR2 sequences are LNHDA and SQIVND (reference sequence). The CDR3 spans 16 residues. The CDR3 reads CASRVDRGQGNQPQHF. The CDR3 DNA sequence: TGTGCCAGCCGGGTGGACAGGGGCCAGGGCAATCAGCCCCAGCATTTT.

V gene TRBV6-5 combines with J gene TRBJ1-1; a weak D match, TRBD1 (5 bases). This CDR3 spans 14 amino acids. Germline CDR1 MNHEY, CDR2 SVGAGI. V lost 6 bases, J lost 1 base, and 12 bases lay in between. The CDR3 DNA sequence: TGTGCCAGCAGGCCTCAGGGTCAGAACACTGAAGCTTTCTTT. Encoded protein: CASRPQGQNTEAFF.

The chain uses TRBV9 and TRBJ1-4; no clear D. The length of the CDR3 is 14 residues. Germline V CDR1 and CDR2: SGDLS, YYNGEE. The V end was cut by 0 bases, the J end by 6 bases, with 9 bases between. The CDR3 DNA reads as TGTGCCAGCAGCGTAGGGGCCGGGGATGAAAAACTGTTTTTT. Residues: CASSVGAGDEKLFF.

The CDR3 protein is CASSEEDRVTEAFF. CDR3 coding DNA: TGTGCCAGCAGTGAAGAGGACAGGGTCACTGAAGCTTTCTTT. This sequence joins TRBV25-1 and TRBJ1-1; TRBD1 matches 8 bases. Germline loops: CDR1 MGHDK, CDR2 SYGVNS. There are 14 residues in the CDR3. The ends lost 2 bases at V and 4 bases at J; junction bases unmatched: 3.

The chain uses TRBV10-3 and TRBJ1-1, with a weak D call TRBD1 (5 bases). CDR1 ENHRY and CDR2 SYGVKD come from the germline V gene. The CDR3 contains 14 residues. Trimming took 7 bases from V and 1 from J, leaving 13 bases between them. CDR3 sequence reads: CAITERGENTEAFF. Written as DNA, the CDR3 is TGTGCCATCACCGAGCGGGGGGAGAACACTGAAGCTTTCTTT.

This clone showed up just once. The J gene is TRBJ1-3, the V gene TRBV19, with no clear D. V was clipped by 2 bases and J by 0 bases, with 14 bases between them. The CDR3 covers 17 residues. Germline CDR1 and CDR2: LNHDA and SQIVND (reference sequence). CDR3 nucleotide sequence: TGTGCCAGTAGTATAACGGCAGCGTTAAGCTCTGGAAACACCATATATTTT. This gives the protein CASSITAALSSGNTIYF.

This clone was recorded a few times. This sequence joins TRBV5-4 and TRBJ1-2; weak D call: TRBD1 (6 bases). Germline V CDR1 and CDR2: SGHNT, YYREEE (reference sequence). This CDR3 has 14 residues. The V gene lost 0 bases and the J gene lost 7 bases, with 13 bases spanning the gap. The CDR3 spells CASSLVGVRGGYTF. CDR3 DNA sequence: TGTGCCAGCAGCTTGGTAGGGGTCAGGGGTGGCTACACCTTC.

V is TRBV11-2 and J is TRBJ2-1; D is unresolved. Trimming took 3 bases from V and 6 from J, leaving 3 bases between them. From germline, CDR1 is SGHAT and CDR2 FQNNGV. The CDR3 is 11 residues long. For the CDR3, the DNA is TGTGCCAGCAGCTTCGGCAATGAGCAGTTCTTC. Residues: CASSFGNEQFF.

The chain is built from TRBV2 and TRBJ1-1, with D unclear. V shed 6 bases and J shed 0 bases, with 5 bases lying between them. The length of the CDR3 is 12 residues. Germline lookup yields CDR1 SNHLY and CDR2 FYNNEI. CDR3 nucleotide sequence: TGTGCCAGCAGGCGGATGAACACTGAAGCTTTCTTT. Protein: CASRRMNTEAFF.

This clone was seen only once. The chain joins TRBV5-5 to TRBJ2-3, with D hard to call. The CDR3 totals 14 residues. CDR1 and CDR2 (germline): SGHKS, YYEKEE (reference sequence). V gave up 3 bases and J gave up 0 bases, with 8 bases separating them. The CDR3, as DNA: TGTGCCAGCAGCTCGGGTTTGAGCACAGATACGCAGTATTTT. Residues: CASSSGLSTDTQYF.

This rearrangement joins TRBV5-1 to TRBJ1-2, with D possibly matching TRBD1 (5 bases). From germline, CDR1 is SGHRS and CDR2 YFSETQ. CDR3 length: 17 amino acids. V was cut by 0 bases and J by 7 bases, with 22 bases left in between. Here the CDR3 reads CASSLVFGGVFISGYTF. DNA of the CDR3: TGCGCCAGCAGCTTGGTATTCGGAGGGGTCTTCATAAGTGGCTACACCTTC.

This chain joins TRBV5-1 and TRBJ2-2; D remains unclear. The CDR3 is 15 residues long. Trimming took 0 bases from V and 2 from J, leaving 8 bases between them. CDR1 and CDR2 (germline): SGHRS, YFSETQ. The CDR3 bases are TGCGCCAGCAGCTTGGATGCAGTTAACACCGGGGAGCTGTTTTTT. This encodes CASSLDAVNTGELFF. The full variable domain, rest sourced from reference TRBV5-1 and TRBJ2-2, is KAGVTQTPRYLIKTRGQQVTLSCSPISGHRSVSWYQQTPGQGLQFLFEYFSETQRNKGNFPGRFSGRQFSNSRSEMNVSTLELGDSALYLCASSLDAVNTGELFFGEGSRLTVL.

The CDR3 here is CASSILGGSGNTIYF. CDR3 nucleotides: TGTGCCAGTAGTATTCTCGGGGGCTCTGGAAACACCATATATTTT. The V and J genes are TRBV19 and TRBJ1-3; a possible D gene is TRBD1 (5 bases). This CDR3 region has 15 residues. V lost 3 bases and J lost 0, with 9 bases in between. From germline, CDR1 is LNHDA and CDR2 SQIVND (reference sequence).

The J gene is TRBJ1-5, the V gene TRBV29-1; D unclear. Germline loops: CDR1 SQVTM, CDR2 ANQGSEA. The CDR3 totals 13 residues. V was trimmed by 4 bases and J by 7 bases, leaving 14 bases between them. CDR3: CSVAMTLEQPQHF. The CDR3 region has the DNA TGCAGCGTTGCCATGACACTGGAACAGCCCCAGCATTTT.

The chain is built from TRBV3-1 (or the pseudogene TRBV3-2) and TRBJ2-7, with 10 bases matching TRBD2. CDR1 is LGHDT and CDR2 is YNNKEL in the germline V gene (reference sequence). J lost 3 bases, V lost 1 base, and 6 bases had no gene match. This CDR3 is built from 16 residues. CDR3 sequence: CASSQALGTSVYEQYF. CDR3 DNA sequence: TGTGCCAGCAGCCAAGCTCTCGGGACTAGCGTCTACGAGCAGTACTTC.